This record concerns one T cell receptor beta chain sequence. Samples came from patients with localized non-small cell lung adenocarcinoma. These data are taken from a study of CD4 and CD8 cells across lung adenocarcinoma regions. TCRdb reanalysed the PCR reads using MiXCR and keeps one entry per CDR3 protein. The top ten clones hold more than 45% of a sample with some 9,700 distinct CDR3 sequences, roughly 49% of them seen once. Germline loops: CDR1 MNHNS, CDR2 SASEGT. This CDR3 is 14 amino acids long. The V end was cut by 5 bases, the J end by 3 bases, with 11 bases between. Material: CD8+ T cells from the margin of a lung tumor. This receptor was obtained from a female donor with lung adenocarcinoma. The CD4 and CD8 labels of this study may be unreliable. The V gene is TRBV6-1, the J gene TRBJ1-3; possible D gene TRBD1, 6 bases. CDR3 nucleotide sequence: TGTGCCAGCAGTCCGGACAGAAATGGAAACACCATATATTTT. Translation: CASSPDRNGNTIYF.